A selection of T cell receptor beta chains follows, all from one sample in a study of blood T cell repertoires in COVID-19. Only in-frame clones appear in the TCRdb table, and some are missing; sequencing was by immunoSEQ multiplex PCR. The repertoire holds under 100,000 clones, with approximately 82% as singletons. What was sequenced was peripheral blood. Receptors originate from a woman in her 70s with acute or convalescent COVID-19. The CDR3 runs from the conserved cysteine through the conserved F or W.

j_gene | v_gene | CDR3aa
TRBJ2-7 | TRBV3-1/TRBV3-2 | CASSSRGGHYEQYF
TRBJ1-2 | TRBV27 | CASSSPADRGRGYTF
TRBJ1-1 | TRBV14 | CASSQSRGKAFF
TRBJ2-1 | TRBV24-1 | CATQPGQATGYNEQFF
TRBJ1-6 | TRBV5-4 | CASSSRQNNSPLHF
TRBJ2-5 | TRBV11-3 | CASSLLAGGGETQYF
TRBJ1-1 | TRBV14 | CASSLSRETEAFF
TRBJ1-2 | TRBV6-5 | CAINRQDHGYTF
TRBJ1-1 | TRBV7-3 | CASSLGVWGDTEAFF
TRBJ1-4 | TRBV6-5 | CASSYSGGNLNEKLFF
TRBJ1-5 | TRBV2 | CAVRDRGDQPQHF
TRBJ2-2 | TRBV13 | CASSNSGGTGELFF
TRBJ1-2 | TRBV4-1 | CASSQSVLFQGQGYTF
TRBJ1-2 | TRBV6-6 | CASSYSIQFQDYGYTF
TRBJ1-4 | TRBV19 | CASSIIFGTGNEKLFF
TRBJ2-5 | TRBV5-4 | CASSSGQTQETQYF
TRBJ2-1 | TRBV27 | CASSLAGYGEQFF